This TCR beta chain derives from a study of T cell responses to AZD1222 COVID-19 vaccine. Study-wide results and limits: As reported, nearly half of all spike-specific TCRs target variant regions that are unmutated.

Generated by immunoSEQ multiplex PCR, the TCRdb table keeps only in-frame clones and is missing some. Among about 160,000 clones, about 90% were seen once, and the ten largest hold roughly 3.8%. Worth noting for this clone: Its target is unknown.

The CDR3 has 16 amino acids. V was shortened by 0 bases and J by 2 bases, with 12 bases between the two germline ends. Germline CDR1 is SGHKS and CDR2 is YYEKEE (reference sequence). Sample: peripheral blood, taken 28 days after the second AZD1222 dose. This sequence was found in an adult who received the AZD1222 COVID-19 vaccine. The rearrangement uses TRBV5-5 and TRBJ1-5; D uncertain. CDR3 in amino acids: CASSLAGVMGNQPQHF. CDR3 DNA: TGTGCCAGCAGCTTGGCCGGGGTAATGGGCAATCAGCCCCAGCATTTT.